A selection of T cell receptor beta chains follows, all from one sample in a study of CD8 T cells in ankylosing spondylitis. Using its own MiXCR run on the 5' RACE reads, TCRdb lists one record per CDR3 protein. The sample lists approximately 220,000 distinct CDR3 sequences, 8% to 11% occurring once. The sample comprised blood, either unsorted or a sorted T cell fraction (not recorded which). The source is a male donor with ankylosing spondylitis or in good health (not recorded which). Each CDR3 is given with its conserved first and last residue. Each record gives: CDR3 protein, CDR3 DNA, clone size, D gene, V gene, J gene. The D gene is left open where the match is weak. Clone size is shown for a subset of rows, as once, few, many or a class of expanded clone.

cdr3_aa: CSASVQGPYNEQFF; cdr3_nt: TGCAGTGCATCCGTACAGGGGCCCTACAATGAGCAGTTCTTC; clone_size: -; d_call: TRBD1; v_call: TRBV20-1; j_call: TRBJ2-1
cdr3_aa: CASRGTSGGSPNYYEQYF; cdr3_nt: TGTGCCAGCAGGGGAACTAGCGGGGGGAGCCCAAATTACTACGAGCAGTACTTC; clone_size: many; d_call: TRBD2; v_call: TRBV12-3/TRBV12-4; j_call: TRBJ2-7
cdr3_aa: CSAREWGVGGNTEAFF; cdr3_nt: TGCAGTGCTAGAGAATGGGGTGTCGGGGGAAACACTGAAGCTTTCTTT; clone_size: -; d_call: -; v_call: TRBV20-1; j_call: TRBJ1-1
cdr3_aa: CSVAGNEQFF; cdr3_nt: TGCAGCGTGGCGGGGAATGAGCAGTTCTTC; clone_size: few; d_call: -; v_call: TRBV29-1; j_call: TRBJ2-1
cdr3_aa: CASSFAGMNTEAFF; cdr3_nt: TGTGCCAGCAGCTTTGCGGGGATGAACACTGAAGCTTTCTTT; clone_size: -; d_call: -; v_call: TRBV5-8; j_call: TRBJ1-1
cdr3_aa: CASSQSGANRADTQYF; cdr3_nt: TGTGCCAGCAGCCAAAGCGGGGCGAACCGGGCAGATACGCAGTATTTT; clone_size: many; d_call: TRBD2; v_call: TRBV7-2; j_call: TRBJ2-3
cdr3_aa: CAISESRGSSSGANVLTF; cdr3_nt: TGTGCCATCAGTGAGTCGAGGGGATCCAGCTCTGGGGCCAACGTCCTGACTTTC; clone_size: -; d_call: -; v_call: TRBV10-3; j_call: TRBJ2-6
cdr3_aa: CASSLEADIYGYTF; cdr3_nt: TGCGCCAGCAGCTTGGAGGCCGACATCTATGGCTACACCTTC; clone_size: -; d_call: -; v_call: TRBV5-1; j_call: TRBJ1-2
cdr3_aa: CASSMSNGPYEQYF; cdr3_nt: TGTGCCAGTAGTATGTCCAACGGGCCCTACGAGCAGTACTTC; clone_size: few; d_call: -; v_call: TRBV19; j_call: TRBJ2-7
cdr3_aa: CSCGPAQGQETQYF; cdr3_nt: TGCAGTTGTGGCCCGGCGCAGGGCCAAGAGACCCAGTACTTC; clone_size: -; d_call: -; v_call: TRBV20-1; j_call: TRBJ2-5
cdr3_aa: CASSQDLDRRLGAFF; cdr3_nt: TGTGCCAGCAGCCAAGATCTTGACAGGCGACTGGGTGCTTTCTTT; clone_size: -; d_call: -; v_call: TRBV14; j_call: TRBJ1-1
cdr3_aa: CATSDSRGSGNTIYF; cdr3_nt: TGTGCCACCAGTGATAGCCGGGGCTCTGGAAACACCATATATTTT; clone_size: many; d_call: -; v_call: TRBV24-1; j_call: TRBJ1-3
cdr3_aa: CASSLEQTSTDTQYF; cdr3_nt: TGCGCCAGCAGCTTGGAACAGACTAGCACAGATACGCAGTATTTT; clone_size: -; d_call: -; v_call: TRBV5-1; j_call: TRBJ2-3
cdr3_aa: CASSDRVAEPQHF; cdr3_nt: TGTGCCAGCAGTGACAGGGTAGCCGAGCCCCAGCATTTT; clone_size: few; d_call: -; v_call: TRBV6-1; j_call: TRBJ1-5
cdr3_aa: CASSPSTTEAFF; cdr3_nt: TGTGCCAGCAGCCCCTCGACCACTGAAGCTTTCTTT; clone_size: many; d_call: -; v_call: TRBV7-9; j_call: TRBJ1-1
cdr3_aa: CASSPVSGGKNIQYF; cdr3_nt: TGTGCCAGCTCCCCAGTTTCGGGGGGCAAAAACATTCAGTACTTC; clone_size: -; d_call: TRBD2; v_call: TRBV18; j_call: TRBJ2-4
cdr3_aa: CASSFGSRNEQFF; cdr3_nt: TGTGCCAGCAGTTTTGGGAGTCGGAATGAGCAGTTCTTC; clone_size: -; d_call: -; v_call: TRBV12-3/TRBV12-4; j_call: TRBJ2-1
cdr3_aa: CASSPPGRFNTEAFF; cdr3_nt: TGCGCCAGCAGCCCCCCTGGGAGGTTTAACACTGAAGCTTTCTTT; clone_size: many; d_call: -; v_call: TRBV5-1; j_call: TRBJ1-1
cdr3_aa: CASSRGLAGGLRPNTGELFF; cdr3_nt: TGTGCCAGTAGTAGGGGACTAGCGGGGGGGCTTCGTCCGAACACCGGGGAGCTGTTTTTT; clone_size: few; d_call: TRBD2; v_call: TRBV19; j_call: TRBJ2-2
cdr3_aa: CSANEGLGSTDTQYF; cdr3_nt: TGCAGTGCCAACGAGGGACTAGGAAGCACAGATACGCAGTATTTT; clone_size: many; d_call: TRBD2; v_call: TRBV20-1; j_call: TRBJ2-3
cdr3_aa: CASSAGELFNPKPYEQYF; cdr3_nt: TGTGCCAGCAGTGCCGGCGAGCTCTTCAACCCCAAACCCTACGAGCAGTACTTC; clone_size: few; d_call: -; v_call: TRBV4-1; j_call: TRBJ2-7
cdr3_aa: CASSWGSGGAAGNEQFF; cdr3_nt: TGTGCCAGCAGTTGGGGTAGCGGGGGGGCCGCGGGGAATGAGCAGTTCTTC; clone_size: many; d_call: TRBD2; v_call: TRBV28; j_call: TRBJ2-1
cdr3_aa: CASSVARVYEQYF; cdr3_nt: TGTGCCAGCAGCGTAGCCAGGGTCTACGAGCAGTACTTC; clone_size: many; d_call: -; v_call: TRBV9; j_call: TRBJ2-7
cdr3_aa: CSARDTNKGTQYF; cdr3_nt: TGCAGTGCTAGAGATACTAACAAGGGGACCCAGTACTTC; clone_size: many; d_call: -; v_call: TRBV20-1; j_call: TRBJ2-5
cdr3_aa: CAWSGQGVAEAFF; cdr3_nt: TGTGCCTGGAGTGGGCAGGGGGTGGCTGAAGCTTTCTTT; clone_size: -; d_call: TRBD1; v_call: TRBV30; j_call: TRBJ1-1
cdr3_aa: CASSSWQGRGTEAFF; cdr3_nt: TGTGCCAGCAGCTCATGGCAGGGCCGGGGCACTGAAGCTTTCTTT; clone_size: many; d_call: -; v_call: TRBV12-3/TRBV12-4; j_call: TRBJ1-1
cdr3_aa: CASSLEPGQGGSSNQPQHF; cdr3_nt: TGCGCCAGCAGCCTAGAACCGGGACAGGGGGGATCTAGCAATCAGCCCCAGCATTTT; clone_size: few; d_call: TRBD1; v_call: TRBV4-1; j_call: TRBJ1-5
cdr3_aa: CAWSVGGSSYEQYF; cdr3_nt: TGTGCCTGGAGTGTAGGGGGCAGCTCCTACGAGCAGTACTTC; clone_size: -; d_call: TRBD1; v_call: TRBV30; j_call: TRBJ2-7
cdr3_aa: CASSLNSGELFF; cdr3_nt: TGTGCCAGCAGCTTAAACAGCGGGGAGCTGTTTTTT; clone_size: many; d_call: -; v_call: TRBV7-3; j_call: TRBJ2-2
cdr3_aa: CASSYLSPEQYF; cdr3_nt: TGTGCCAGCAGTTACTTGAGCCCCGAGCAGTACTTC; clone_size: many; d_call: -; v_call: TRBV6-6; j_call: TRBJ2-7
cdr3_aa: CASSLGSGLYEKLFF; cdr3_nt: TGCGCCAGCAGCTTGGGCTCTGGGCTTTATGAAAAACTGTTTTTT; clone_size: few; d_call: -; v_call: TRBV5-1; j_call: TRBJ1-4
cdr3_aa: CASRLDEGDTEAFF; cdr3_nt: TGTGCCAGCAGACTCGACGAGGGGGACACTGAAGCTTTCTTT; clone_size: many; d_call: -; v_call: TRBV12-3/TRBV12-4; j_call: TRBJ1-1
cdr3_aa: CASQGTGMNRETQYF; cdr3_nt: TGCGCCAGCCAGGGGACAGGGATGAATCGAGAGACCCAGTACTTC; clone_size: many; d_call: TRBD1; v_call: TRBV5-1; j_call: TRBJ2-5
cdr3_aa: CSAPSRFLAGYTDTQYF; cdr3_nt: TGCAGTGCTCCATCACGTTTCCTAGCGGGGTACACAGATACGCAGTATTTT; clone_size: many; d_call: TRBD2; v_call: TRBV20-1; j_call: TRBJ2-3
cdr3_aa: CSASFGVNTEAFF; cdr3_nt: TGCAGTGCTAGTTTTGGTGTGAACACTGAAGCTTTCTTT; clone_size: many; d_call: -; v_call: TRBV20-1; j_call: TRBJ1-1
cdr3_aa: CASSPRLAGGVNEQFF; cdr3_nt: TGTGCCAGCAGCCCGAGACTAGCGGGGGGTGTCAATGAGCAGTTCTTC; clone_size: many; d_call: TRBD2; v_call: TRBV7-9; j_call: TRBJ2-1
cdr3_aa: CSATQGTDTQYF; cdr3_nt: TGCAGTGCTACCCAGGGGACAGATACGCAGTATTTT; clone_size: -; d_call: -; v_call: TRBV20-1; j_call: TRBJ2-3
cdr3_aa: CSASAGVSYNEQFF; cdr3_nt: TGCAGTGCTTCCGCGGGGGTCTCCTACAATGAGCAGTTCTTC; clone_size: many; d_call: TRBD2; v_call: TRBV20-1; j_call: TRBJ2-1
cdr3_aa: CSARLAGGAQYF; cdr3_nt: TGCAGTGCACGACTAGCGGGGGGAGCGCAGTATTTT; clone_size: many; d_call: TRBD2; v_call: TRBV20-1; j_call: TRBJ2-3
cdr3_aa: CATSDKTGPNYGYTF; cdr3_nt: TGTGCCACCAGTGATAAAACAGGACCTAACTATGGCTACACCTTC; clone_size: -; d_call: -; v_call: TRBV24-1; j_call: TRBJ1-2
cdr3_aa: CASSVGIDMNTEAFF; cdr3_nt: TGTGCCAGCAGCGTAGGTATCGACATGAACACTGAAGCTTTCTTT; clone_size: many; d_call: -; v_call: TRBV9; j_call: TRBJ1-1
cdr3_aa: CASSFGGQGVGDIQYF; cdr3_nt: TGTGCCAGCAGCTTCGGTGGACAGGGGGTCGGGGACATTCAGTACTTC; clone_size: few; d_call: TRBD1; v_call: TRBV7-2; j_call: TRBJ2-4
cdr3_aa: CASSFGQGNEKLFF; cdr3_nt: TGCGCCAGCAGCTTCGGACAGGGTAATGAAAAACTGTTTTTT; clone_size: many; d_call: TRBD1; v_call: TRBV5-1; j_call: TRBJ1-4
cdr3_aa: CASSRASSYEQYF; cdr3_nt: TGCGCCAGCAGTCGGGCCTCCTCCTACGAGCAGTACTTC; clone_size: many; d_call: -; v_call: TRBV5-1; j_call: TRBJ2-7
cdr3_aa: CASNAGTGYPNEQFF; cdr3_nt: TGTGCCAGCAACGCCGGGACAGGGTACCCCAATGAGCAGTTCTTC; clone_size: -; d_call: TRBD1; v_call: TRBV12-3/TRBV12-4; j_call: TRBJ2-1
cdr3_aa: CSARVLQGVGYTF; cdr3_nt: TGCAGTGCTAGAGTTCTGCAGGGGGTTGGCTACACCTTC; clone_size: many; d_call: TRBD1; v_call: TRBV20-1; j_call: TRBJ1-2
cdr3_aa: CASRLRGAGGRNTIYF; cdr3_nt: TGTGCCAGCAGACTCCGGGGGGCGGGAGGAAGAAACACCATATATTTT; clone_size: -; d_call: -; v_call: TRBV12-3/TRBV12-4; j_call: TRBJ1-3